This is a list of T cell receptor beta chains from one sample in a study of T-cell reconstitution after alpha-beta-depleted transplantation in children. Each CDR3 protein gets one entry after TCRdb re-called the PCR reads with MiXCR. Among about 470,000 distinct CDR3 sequences listed, 43% were seen once. Material: PBMCs, obtained before TCRalphabeta/CD19-depleted stem cell transplant. All receptors come from a girl aged 2 to 10 with aplastic anemia, due to receive a stem cell transplant. The CDR3 runs from the conserved cysteine through the conserved F or W. A D gene is named only where the DNA matches it firmly. Size is stated for part of the rows, as once, few or many counts, or as a class when the clone is expanded.

v_call,d_call,clone_size,j_call,cdr3_nt,cdr3_aa
TRBV12-3/TRBV12-4,TRBD1,-,TRBJ1-1,TGTGCCAGCAGCCCTTATGCCGGGACAGGATACCGGGACACTGAAGCTTTCTTT,CASSPYAGTGYRDTEAFF
TRBV27,-,few,TRBJ1-1,TGTGCCAGCAGTTTATCGAGATTGGCGAACACTGAAGCTTTCTTT,CASSLSRLANTEAFF
TRBV5-1,TRBD1,-,TRBJ2-1,TGCGCCAGCAGCAGGGGACAGGGTGTCACGAATGAGCAGTTCTTC,CASSRGQGVTNEQFF
TRBV20-1,-,-,TRBJ1-1,TGCAGTACTACAAACACTGAAGCTTTCTTT,CSTTNTEAFF
TRBV3-1,TRBD2,-,TRBJ2-1,TGTGCCAGCAGCCAAGTTCGCAGCGGGGGGGGCGATGAGCAGTTCTTC,CASSQVRSGGGDEQFF
TRBV7-3,-,many,TRBJ1-1,TGTGCCAGCAGTTTAGGGGGGCCGAACACTGAAGCTTTCTTT,CASSLGGPNTEAFF
TRBV12-3/TRBV12-4,-,many,TRBJ2-2,TGTGCCACCAGGGGGGAGGGGGTAAACACCGGGGAGCTGTTTTTT,CATRGEGVNTGELFF
TRBV5-1,TRBD1,many,TRBJ2-1,TGCGCCAGCAGCTGGGGCGGGACAGGATACAATGAGCAGTTCTTC,CASSWGGTGYNEQFF
TRBV5-1,-,many,TRBJ2-1,TGCGCCAGCAGCTTGATCGTAGGAGGCAATGAGCAGTTCTTC,CASSLIVGGNEQFF
TRBV7-2,-,-,TRBJ2-7,TGTGCCAGCAGCTTAGGGGGCAGGACGGCCTACGAGCAGTACTTC,CASSLGGRTAYEQYF
TRBV11-2,-,few,TRBJ2-3,TGTGCCAGCAGCTTAGAGCTCTTGGGGGAGGATACGCAGTATTTT,CASSLELLGEDTQYF
TRBV7-8,-,many,TRBJ1-6,TGTGCCAGCAGCTTAGGGGGACTTGGGTCACCCCTCCACTTT,CASSLGGLGSPLHF
TRBV3-1,TRBD2,many,TRBJ2-2,TGTGCCAGCAGCCGACTAGCGACGAACACCGGGGAGCTGTTTTTT,CASSRLATNTGELFF
TRBV5-1,TRBD1,-,TRBJ2-2,TGCGCCAGCAGCCCCCCAGACAGGGTCGGCACCGGGGAGCTGTTTTTT,CASSPPDRVGTGELFF
TRBV7-3,TRBD2,-,TRBJ2-1,TGTGCCAGCAGTCAGGGACTAGCGGTCTACAATGTGCAGTTCTTC,CASSQGLAVYNVQFF
TRBV6-5,TRBD2,few,TRBJ2-7,TGTGCCAGCAGTTCCCTAGGACTAGCGGCTTACGAGCAGTACTTC,CASSSLGLAAYEQYF
TRBV28,-,-,TRBJ1-2,TGTGCCAGCAGGTCAAGTTGGGGGGAAAGAGGTGGCTACACCTTC,CASRSSWGERGGYTF
TRBV28,TRBD2,few,TRBJ2-3,TGTGCCAGCAGTTTATGGGTCGGGGGGGGCACAGATACGCAGTATTTT,CASSLWVGGGTDTQYF
TRBV6-4,-,once,TRBJ2-6,TGTGCCAGCAGTGACCCACGGGTCCCGACTTTCTCTGGGGCCAACGTCCTGACTTTC,CASSDPRVPTFSGANVLTF
TRBV25-1,-,few,TRBJ2-7,TGTGCCAGCGCCCTATACTACGAGCAGTACTTC,CASALYYEQYF
TRBV20-1,TRBD1,many,TRBJ2-3,TGCAGTGCTCCACGGGGCAGGGGGCGAGCAGATACGCAGTATTTT,CSAPRGRGRADTQYF
TRBV12-3/TRBV12-4,-,many,TRBJ2-1,TGTGCCAGCAGTTTTACCAGTGAGCAGTTCTTC,CASSFTSEQFF